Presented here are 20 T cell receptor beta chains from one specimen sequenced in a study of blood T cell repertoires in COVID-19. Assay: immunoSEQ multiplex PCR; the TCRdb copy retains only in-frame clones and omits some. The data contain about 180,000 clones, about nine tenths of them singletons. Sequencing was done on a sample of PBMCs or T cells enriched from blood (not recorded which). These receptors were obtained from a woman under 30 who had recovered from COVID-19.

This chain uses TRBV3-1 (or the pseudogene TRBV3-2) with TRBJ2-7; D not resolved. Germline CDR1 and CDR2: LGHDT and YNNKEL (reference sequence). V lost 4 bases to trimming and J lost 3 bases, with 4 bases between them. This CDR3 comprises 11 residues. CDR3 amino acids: CASSPGYEQYF. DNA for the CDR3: TGTGCCAGCAGCCCGGGCTACGAGCAGTACTTC.

The CDR3 bases are TGTGCCAGCATAGGACAGGGGGTGCGGGGCTACACCTTC. This codes for CASIGQGVRGYTF. The genes are TRBV28 and TRBJ1-2, with 10 bases aligning to TRBD1. The V gene end was trimmed by 7 bases and the J gene end by 8 bases; junction bases not matched to a gene: 7. The CDR3 is 13 residues long. From germline, CDR1 is MDHEN and CDR2 SYDVKM.

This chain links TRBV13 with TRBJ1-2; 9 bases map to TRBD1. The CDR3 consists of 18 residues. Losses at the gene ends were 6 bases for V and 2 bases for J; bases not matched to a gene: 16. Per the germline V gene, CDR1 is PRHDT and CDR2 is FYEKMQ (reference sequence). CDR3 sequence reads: CASRRTTGTGSANYGYTF. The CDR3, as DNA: TGTGCCAGCAGGCGGACGACCGGGACAGGGTCTGCAAACTATGGCTACACCTTC.

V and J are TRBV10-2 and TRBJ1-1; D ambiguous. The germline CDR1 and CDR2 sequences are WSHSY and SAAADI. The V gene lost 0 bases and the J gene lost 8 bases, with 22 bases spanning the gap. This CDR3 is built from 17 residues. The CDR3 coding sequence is TGCGCCAGCAGTGAGTCGCGTTCCACTACCGTAACGGGAGAAGCTTTCTTT. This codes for CASSESRSTTVTGEAFF.

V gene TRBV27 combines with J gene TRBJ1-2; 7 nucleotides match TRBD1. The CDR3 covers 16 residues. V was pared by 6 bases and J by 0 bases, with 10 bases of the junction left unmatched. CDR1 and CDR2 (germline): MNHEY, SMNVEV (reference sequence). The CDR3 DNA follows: TGTGCCAGCAGGAATATTAGGACAGGTTCTAACTATGGCTACACCTTC. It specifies CASRNIRTGSNYGYTF.

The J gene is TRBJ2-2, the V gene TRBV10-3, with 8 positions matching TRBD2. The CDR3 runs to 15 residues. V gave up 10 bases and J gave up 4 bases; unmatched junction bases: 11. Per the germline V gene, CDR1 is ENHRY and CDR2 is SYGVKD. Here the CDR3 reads CATAPGTRFTGELFF. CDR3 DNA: TGTGCCACCGCCCCGGGGACTAGATTCACCGGGGAGCTGTTTTTT.

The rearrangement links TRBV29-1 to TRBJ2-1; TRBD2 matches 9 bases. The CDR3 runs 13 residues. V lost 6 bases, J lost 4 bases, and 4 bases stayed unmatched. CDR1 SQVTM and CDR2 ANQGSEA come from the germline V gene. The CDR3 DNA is TGCAGCGTCGAGACTAGCGGATACAATGAGCAGTTCTTC. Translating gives CSVETSGYNEQFF.

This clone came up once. DNA of the CDR3: TGTGCCAGCAGTTTATCCCCGCCAGGCTACGAGCAGTACTTC. Its translation: CASSLSPPGYEQYF. The chain recombines TRBV27 with TRBJ2-7; D not resolved. This CDR3 is built from 14 residues. The V and J ends lost 0 bases and 3 bases respectively, with 9 bases between them. Germline CDR1 is MNHEY and CDR2 is SMNVEV (reference sequence).

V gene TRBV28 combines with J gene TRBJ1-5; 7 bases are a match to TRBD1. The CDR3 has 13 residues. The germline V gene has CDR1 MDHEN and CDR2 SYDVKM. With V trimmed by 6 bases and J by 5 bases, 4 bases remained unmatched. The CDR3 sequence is CASRNRGDQPQHF. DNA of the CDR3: TGTGCCAGCAGAAACAGGGGTGATCAGCCCCAGCATTTT.

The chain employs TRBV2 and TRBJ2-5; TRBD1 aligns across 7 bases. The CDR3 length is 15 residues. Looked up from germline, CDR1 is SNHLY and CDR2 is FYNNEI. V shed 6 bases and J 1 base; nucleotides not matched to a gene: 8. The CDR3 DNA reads TGTGCCAGCAGCCTAGGGACAGCAATCCAAGAGACCCAGTACTTC. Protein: CASSLGTAIQETQYF.

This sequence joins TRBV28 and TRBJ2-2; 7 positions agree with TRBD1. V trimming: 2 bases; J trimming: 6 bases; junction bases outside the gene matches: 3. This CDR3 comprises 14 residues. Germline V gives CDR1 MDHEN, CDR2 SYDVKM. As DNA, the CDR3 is TGTGCCAGCAGTTTAACAGGGGCACCCGGGGAGCTGTTTTTT. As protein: CASSLTGAPGELFF.

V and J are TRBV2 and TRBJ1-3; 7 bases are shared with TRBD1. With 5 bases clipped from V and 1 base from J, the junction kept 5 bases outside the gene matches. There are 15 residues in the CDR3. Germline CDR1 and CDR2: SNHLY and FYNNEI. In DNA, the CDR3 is TGTGCCAGCAGTCTACAGGGGCCTTCTGGAAACACCATATATTTT. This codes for CASSLQGPSGNTIYF.

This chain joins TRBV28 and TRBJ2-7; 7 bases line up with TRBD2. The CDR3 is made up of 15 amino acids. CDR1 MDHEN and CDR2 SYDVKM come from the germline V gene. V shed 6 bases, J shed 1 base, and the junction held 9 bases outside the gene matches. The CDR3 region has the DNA TGTGCCAGCAGCCCGCCACTAGCGATATCCTACGAGCAGTACTTC. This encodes CASSPPLAISYEQYF.

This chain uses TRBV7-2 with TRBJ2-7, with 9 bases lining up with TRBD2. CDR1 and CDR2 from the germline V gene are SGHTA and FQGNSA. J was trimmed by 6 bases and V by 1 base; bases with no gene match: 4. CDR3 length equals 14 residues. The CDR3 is CASSLGPSGAEQYF. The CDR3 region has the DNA TGTGCCAGCAGCTTAGGCCCTAGCGGGGCCGAGCAGTACTTC. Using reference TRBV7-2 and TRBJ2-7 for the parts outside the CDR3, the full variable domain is GAGVSQSPSNKVTEKGKDVELRCDPISGHTALYWYRQSLGQGLEFLIYFQGNSAPDKSGLPSDRFSAERTGGSVSTLTIQRTQQEDSAVYLCASSLGPSGAEQYFGPGTRLTVT.

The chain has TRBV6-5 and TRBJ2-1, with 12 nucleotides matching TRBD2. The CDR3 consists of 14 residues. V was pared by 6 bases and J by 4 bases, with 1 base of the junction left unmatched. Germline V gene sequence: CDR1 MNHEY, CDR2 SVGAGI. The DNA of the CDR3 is TGTGCCAGCAGCCTAGCGGGGGGGTACAATGAGCAGTTCTTC. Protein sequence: CASSLAGGYNEQFF.

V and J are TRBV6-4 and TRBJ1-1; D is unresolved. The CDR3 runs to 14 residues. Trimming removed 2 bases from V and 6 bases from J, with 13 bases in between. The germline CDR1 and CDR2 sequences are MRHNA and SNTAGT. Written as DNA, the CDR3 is TGTGCCAGCAGTGACCGGGGTGAAAACTCTGAAGCTTTCTTT. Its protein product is CASSDRGENSEAFF.

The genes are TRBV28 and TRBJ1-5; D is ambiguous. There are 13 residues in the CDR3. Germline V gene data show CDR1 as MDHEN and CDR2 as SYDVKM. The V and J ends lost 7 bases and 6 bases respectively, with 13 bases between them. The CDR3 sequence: CASTLRVVQPQHF. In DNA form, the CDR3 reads TGTGCCAGCACCCTACGGGTAGTTCAGCCCCAGCATTTT.

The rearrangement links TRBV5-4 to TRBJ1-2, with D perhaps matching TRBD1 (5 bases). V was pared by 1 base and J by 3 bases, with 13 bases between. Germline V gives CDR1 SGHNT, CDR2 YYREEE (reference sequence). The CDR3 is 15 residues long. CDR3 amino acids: CASSLTVRDYYGYTF. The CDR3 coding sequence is TGTGCCAGCAGCTTGACGGTCAGGGATTACTATGGCTACACCTTC.

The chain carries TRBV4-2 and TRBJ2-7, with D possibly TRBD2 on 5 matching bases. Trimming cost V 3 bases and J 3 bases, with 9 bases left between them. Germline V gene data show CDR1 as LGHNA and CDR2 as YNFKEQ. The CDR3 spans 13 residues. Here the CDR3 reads CASSQRSGYEQYF. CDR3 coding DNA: TGTGCCAGCAGCCAGAGGAGCGGCTACGAGCAGTACTTC.

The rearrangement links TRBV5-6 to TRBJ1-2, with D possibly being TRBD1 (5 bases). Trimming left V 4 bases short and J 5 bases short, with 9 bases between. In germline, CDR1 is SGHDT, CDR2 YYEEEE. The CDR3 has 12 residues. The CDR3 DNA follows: TGTGCCAGCAGCACTGGGGCGTATGGCTACACCTTC. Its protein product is CASSTGAYGYTF.